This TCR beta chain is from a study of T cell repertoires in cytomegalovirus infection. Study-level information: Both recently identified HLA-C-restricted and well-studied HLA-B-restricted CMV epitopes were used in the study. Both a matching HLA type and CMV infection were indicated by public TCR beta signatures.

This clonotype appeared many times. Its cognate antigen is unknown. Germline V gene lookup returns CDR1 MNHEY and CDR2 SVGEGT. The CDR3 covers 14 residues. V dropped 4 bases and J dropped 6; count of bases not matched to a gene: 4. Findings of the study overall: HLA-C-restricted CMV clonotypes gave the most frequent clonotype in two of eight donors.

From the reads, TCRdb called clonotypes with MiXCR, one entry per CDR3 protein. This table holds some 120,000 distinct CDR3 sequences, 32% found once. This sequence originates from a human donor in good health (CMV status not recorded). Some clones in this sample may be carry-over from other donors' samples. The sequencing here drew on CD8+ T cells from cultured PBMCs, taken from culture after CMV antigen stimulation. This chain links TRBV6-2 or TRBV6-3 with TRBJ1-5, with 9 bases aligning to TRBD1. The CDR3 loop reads CASSLNRGLQPQHF. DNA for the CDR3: TGTGCCAGCAGTTTAAACAGGGGGCTTCAGCCCCAGCATTTT.